This section outlines one TCR beta chain sequence together with its context. Its antigen is currently not known. Base quality data are lacking; no much larger clone is found one base away. The source of the sample is a study of regulatory T cells in long-lasting Graves disease (dated by TCRdb to the early 2020s). About the study as a whole: Persistent Graves' disease was defined as antithyroid drug treatment for over 5 years with persistently positive TSH receptor autoantibodies. This study used TCR sequencing and RNA sequencing of peripheral blood to compare persistent Graves' disease patients against newly diagnosed Graves' disease patients. The study was registered as a clinical trial and conducted in China. TCR sequencing covered around 13 persistent and approximately 20 newly diagnosed Graves' disease patients, some 35 samples in total. Persistent Graves' disease patients in the clinical cohort had taken antithyroid drugs for roughly ten years on average. Beyond this particular receptor, the publication reports: Lower TCR Shannon entropy and fewer highly expanded clones were observed in persistent Graves' disease patients than in newly diagnosed patients, which suggested clonal expansion. As a limitation, the authors acknowledged that the small sample size may reduce accuracy. Persistent disease showed preferential use of TRBV28, TRBJ1-2 and TRBJ2-5, whereas newly diagnosed disease favored TRBV20-1 and TRBJ2-1. Peripheral blood alone was examined, since thyroid tissue, which constituted the primary lesion, could not be accessed. Persistent patients shared more public clonotypes among themselves (around 3,000) than newly diagnosed patients did (approximately 900). Only the TCR beta chain was sequenced and analyzed.

The CDR3 sequence holds 13 residues, the cysteine and phenylalanine included. Here the CDR3 DNA is all that survives: 39 bases in frame from base 1. Taken from the germline V gene, the CDR1 and CDR2 loops are SGHRS and YFSETQ. V was cut back by 4 bases and J by 4 bases, leaving a gap of 11 bases between them. The label giving this sample's time point can be read as: persistent/refractory GD, antithyroid drugs over 5 years with positive TRAb. RNA was extracted from PBMCs in TRIzol for both TCR sequencing and RNA sequencing. Graves' disease was diagnosed according to American Thyroid Association guidelines. The patients came from an endocrinology department in Xi'an, China. Each patient gave roughly 8.4 milliliters of peripheral blood, collected in an EDTA anticoagulant tube. PBMCs were isolated by Ficoll Paque Plus density gradient separation without further T cell sorting. An Agilent 2100 Bioanalyzer and agarose gel were used to check RNA quality, while a NanoDrop 2000 measured RNA concentration.

Libraries were constructed by multiplex PCR. Sequencing relied on an Illumina HiSeq 4000. CDR3 regions were amplified by Arm-PCR with iRepertoire HTBI primers to construct TCR beta libraries. Before sequencing, the PCR products went through gel purification. On the authors' methods: Across samples, approximately 68 TRBV and approximately 15 TRBJ segments were identified and used for gene usage analysis of CDR3 amino acid clonotypes. Filtered high-quality paired reads were merged into contigs using COPE and FqMerger. BLAST was used to align contigs to IMGT TRBV, TRBD and TRBJ reference genes, and CDR3 was defined according to IMGT. Clonotypes above 0.1% frequency were classified as highly expanded clones. Repertoire diversity was measured by Shannon entropy, and V-J evenness by the Gini coefficient. Clonotypes shared by more than one individual were considered public. TCRdb trimmed the raw reads at Q25, called clones with MiXCR and kept productive beta chains. Merged by CDR3 protein, the rows form single entries marked with the most common genes and DNA. It is TCRdb's table, rather than the study itself, that gives the V and J calls and clone size. The sample has hundreds of thousands of distinct CDR3 sequences on record, about 20% of them singletons. The ten largest clones take up roughly 8% of the sample.

Recombination linked TRBV5-1 to TRBJ2-5; no confident D gene assignment can be made. The clonotype was recovered from a female donor with Graves disease. The specimen comprised peripheral blood mononuclear cells (PBMCs), sampled when the disease was refractory, from a patient treated with antithyroid drugs. Here the CDR3 is given as CASSIIPLETQYF. The nucleotide sequence is given as TGCGCCAGCAGCATAATCCCACTAGAGACCCAGTACTTC.